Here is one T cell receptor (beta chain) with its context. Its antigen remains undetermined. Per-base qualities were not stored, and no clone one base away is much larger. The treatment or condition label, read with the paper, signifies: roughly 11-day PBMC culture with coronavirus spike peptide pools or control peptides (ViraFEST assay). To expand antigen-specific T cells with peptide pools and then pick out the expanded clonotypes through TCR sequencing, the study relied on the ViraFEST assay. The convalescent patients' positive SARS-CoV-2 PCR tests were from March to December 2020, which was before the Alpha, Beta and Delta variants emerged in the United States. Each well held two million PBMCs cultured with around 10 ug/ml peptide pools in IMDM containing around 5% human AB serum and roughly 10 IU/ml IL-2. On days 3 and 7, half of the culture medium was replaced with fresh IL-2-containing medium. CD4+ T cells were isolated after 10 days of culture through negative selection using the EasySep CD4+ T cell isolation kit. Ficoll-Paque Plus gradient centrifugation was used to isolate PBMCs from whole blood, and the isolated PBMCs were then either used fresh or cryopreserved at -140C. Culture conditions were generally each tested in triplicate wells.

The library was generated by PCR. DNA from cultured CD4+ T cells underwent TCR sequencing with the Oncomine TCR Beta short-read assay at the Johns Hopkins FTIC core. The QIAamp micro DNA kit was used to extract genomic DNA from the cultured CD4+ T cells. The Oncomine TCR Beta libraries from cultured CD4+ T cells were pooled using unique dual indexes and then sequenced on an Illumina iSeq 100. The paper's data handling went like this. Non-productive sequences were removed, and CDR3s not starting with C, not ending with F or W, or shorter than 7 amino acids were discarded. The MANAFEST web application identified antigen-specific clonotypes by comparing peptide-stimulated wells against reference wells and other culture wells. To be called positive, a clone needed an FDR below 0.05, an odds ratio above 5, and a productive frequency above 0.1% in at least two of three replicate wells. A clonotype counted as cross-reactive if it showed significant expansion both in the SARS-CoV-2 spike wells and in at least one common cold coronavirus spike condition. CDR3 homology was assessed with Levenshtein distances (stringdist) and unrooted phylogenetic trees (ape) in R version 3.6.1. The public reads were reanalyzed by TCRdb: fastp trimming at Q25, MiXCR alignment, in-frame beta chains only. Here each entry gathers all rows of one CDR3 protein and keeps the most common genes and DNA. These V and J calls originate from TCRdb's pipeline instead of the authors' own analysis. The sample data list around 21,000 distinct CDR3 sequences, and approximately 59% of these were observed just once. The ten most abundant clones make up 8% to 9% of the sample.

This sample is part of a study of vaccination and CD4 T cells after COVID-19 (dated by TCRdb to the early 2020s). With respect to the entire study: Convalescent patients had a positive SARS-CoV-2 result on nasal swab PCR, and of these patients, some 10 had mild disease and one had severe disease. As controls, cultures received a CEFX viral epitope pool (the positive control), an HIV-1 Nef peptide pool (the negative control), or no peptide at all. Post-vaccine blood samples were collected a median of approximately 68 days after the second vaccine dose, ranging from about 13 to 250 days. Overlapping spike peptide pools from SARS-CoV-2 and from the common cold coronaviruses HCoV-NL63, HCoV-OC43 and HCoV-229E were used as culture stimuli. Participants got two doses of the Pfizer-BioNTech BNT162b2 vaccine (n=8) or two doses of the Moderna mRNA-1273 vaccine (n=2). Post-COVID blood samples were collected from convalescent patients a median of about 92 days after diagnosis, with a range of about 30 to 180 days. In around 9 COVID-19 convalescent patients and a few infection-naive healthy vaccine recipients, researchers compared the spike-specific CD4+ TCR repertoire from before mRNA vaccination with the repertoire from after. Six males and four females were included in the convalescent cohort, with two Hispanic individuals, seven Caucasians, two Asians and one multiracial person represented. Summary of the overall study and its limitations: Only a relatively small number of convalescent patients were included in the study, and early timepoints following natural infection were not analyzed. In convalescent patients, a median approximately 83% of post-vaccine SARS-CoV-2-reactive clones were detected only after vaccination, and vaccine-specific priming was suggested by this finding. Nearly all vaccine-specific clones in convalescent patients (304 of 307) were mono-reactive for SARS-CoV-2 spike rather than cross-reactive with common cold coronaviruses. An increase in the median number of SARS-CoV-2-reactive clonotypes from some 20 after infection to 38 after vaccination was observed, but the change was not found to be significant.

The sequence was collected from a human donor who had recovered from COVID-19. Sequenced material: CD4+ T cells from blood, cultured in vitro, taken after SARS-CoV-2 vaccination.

The CDR3 protein sequence reads: CASMTGGLHTEAFF. The base sequence is TGTGCCAGCATGACAGGGGGATTACACACTGAAGCTTTCTTT. The sequence links TRBV19 to TRBJ1-1; TRBD1 lines up with 9 middle nucleotides. From the germline V gene (reference sequence), CDR1 is LNHDA and CDR2 is SQIVND. Compared with germline, V lacks 9 bases and J lacks 3 bases; bases without a gene match: 8. The CDR3 measures 14 amino acids from cysteine to phenylalanine. Here the CDR3 DNA is all that survives: 42 bases in frame from base 1.